This T cell receptor beta chain was recorded in a study of blood T cell repertoires in COVID-19. Background on the study: The analysed material was cDNA or gDNA that came from T cells, B-cell-depleted T cells, or PBMCs.

The authors' processing: Scientists estimated how many nucleated cells there were by amplifying reference gene primers. Repertoires were generated with immunoSEQ multiplex PCR, while TCRdb's copy carries only in-frame clones and drops some. Clonal size and the V and J genes are those of that table, whereas D and trimming came from the DNA. The repertoire holds roughly 150,000 clones, with 81% as singletons. Germline V gene lookup returns CDR1 SEHNR and CDR2 FQNEAQ (reference sequence). The CDR3 has 14 residues. With V trimmed by 5 bases and J by 6 bases, 9 bases remained unmatched. The sample consisted of peripheral blood. This sequence joins TRBV7-9 and TRBJ2-7, with 8 bases identical to TRBD2. This TCR came from a human donor in a cohort sampled during active COVID-19. CDR3 in DNA: TGTGCCAGCAGCCCCGCTTTAACTAGCGGCGAGCAGTACTTC. Its protein product is CASSPALTSGEQYF.